The clone carrying this T cell receptor (beta chain) appeared many times. Cells are PBMCs isolated from about 10 ml of fresh blood. CDR3 length: 14 residues. V dropped 2 bases and J dropped 3 bases, with 11 bases sitting between them. Germline V gene data show CDR1 as MDHEN and CDR2 as SYDVKM. The investigators amplified TCR beta CDR3 regions from RNA transcripts. First-round RT-PCR of the TCR CDR3 relied on the HTBI primer set. TCRdb fed the multiplex PCR reads into MiXCR, producing one record per CDR3 protein. The sample has approximately 620,000 distinct CDR3 sequences; around 13% are singletons. This sample is part of a study of T cells in Graves' hyperthyroidism and ophthalmopathy.

V usage is TRBV28 and J usage is TRBJ2-7; possible D gene TRBD1, 6 bases. The receptor was derived from a woman in her thirties with Graves' hyperthyroidism that later progressed to Graves' ophthalmopathy. Sequencing was performed on blood. The CDR3, as DNA: TGTGCCAGCAGTTTAGGGGGCGGACACTACGAGCAGTACTTC. Residues: CASSLGGGHYEQYF.